These T cell receptor beta chains were read from a single sample in a study of shared clonotypes between healthy human individuals. TCRdb keeps only in-frame clones here, not all; method: immunoSEQ multiplex PCR. This table has 2 million to 2.5 million clones, approximately 96% appearing once. Sequences were obtained from naive CD4+ T cells sorted from blood. The receptors shown here come from a man aged 18 to 30 in good health. The CDR3 runs from the conserved cysteine through the conserved F or W. D genes are given only for firm matches. Part of the rows lack a size; the others show once, few, many or a class for expanded clones.

.,.,TRBV11-2,TRBJ1-1,CASNAGRGGAEAFF,TGTGCCAGCAACGCTGGCCGGGGAGGCGCTGAAGCTTTCTTT
.,.,TRBV10-3,TRBJ2-5,CAISGYQETQYF,TGTGCCATCAGCGGGTACCAAGAGACCCAGTACTTC
TRBD1,.,TRBV18,TRBJ2-3,CASSPIGRGRGTDTQYF,TGTGCCAGCTCACCCATTGGCAGGGGGCGGGGCACAGATACGCAGTATTTT
TRBD2,.,TRBV7-2,TRBJ2-3,CASSSRLAGKVLADTQYF,TGTGCCAGCAGCTCCCGACTAGCGGGGAAGGTATTGGCAGATACGCAGTATTTT
.,few,TRBV11-2,TRBJ2-6,CASSLDKTGANVLTF,TGTGCCAGCAGCTTAGATAAGACTGGGGCCAACGTCCTGACTTTC
.,.,TRBV10-3,TRBJ2-7,CAISDSGQQLYEQYF,TGTGCCATCAGTGACTCCGGACAGCAACTCTACGAGCAGTACTTC
.,.,TRBV18,TRBJ1-3,CASSPGASGNTIYF,TGTGCCAGCTCACCAGGGGCTTCTGGAAACACCATATATTTT
.,.,TRBV6-6,TRBJ2-5,CASSYSGGTQYF,TGTGCCAGCAGTTACTCAGGCGGGACCCAGTACTTC
.,.,TRBV7-8,TRBJ2-2,CASSLVTGELFF,TGTGCCAGCAGCTTAGTAACCGGGGAGCTGTTTTTT
.,.,TRBV6-5,TRBJ1-5,CASKPTGLSQPQHF,TGTGCCAGCAAACCAACAGGGTTGAGTCAGCCCCAGCATTTT
.,.,TRBV10-3,TRBJ1-2,CAIWGPAGGYTF,TGTGCCATCTGGGGCCCAGCTGGTGGCTACACCTTC
.,.,TRBV27,TRBJ1-4,CASSSRSLRGATNEKLFF,TGTGCCAGCAGTTCCCGATCCCTGAGGGGGGCAACTAATGAAAAACTGTTTTTT
.,few,TRBV6-1,TRBJ1-5,CASSEFGQQVF,TGTGCCAGCAGTGAATTTGGACAGCAAGTTTTT
TRBD1,.,TRBV7-9,TRBJ2-3,CASSQAGGAGKSTDTQYF,TGTGCCAGCAGCCAAGCAGGGGGCGCGGGGAAAAGCACAGATACGCAGTATTTT
.,.,TRBV9,TRBJ1-2,CASSVAINGAYGYTF,TGTGCCAGCAGCGTAGCGATTAATGGCGCCTATGGCTACACCTTC
.,.,TRBV19,TRBJ1-6,CASSNGGTLGSPLHF,TGTGCCAGTAGTAACGGAGGGACTTTGGGTTCACCCCTCCACTTT
TRBD1,.,TRBV7-2,TRBJ1-1,CASSSRDRSNTEAFF,TGTGCCAGCAGCTCCCGGGACAGATCTAACACTGAAGCTTTCTTT
.,.,TRBV30,TRBJ2-7,CAWSHRASYEQYF,TGTGCCTGGAGTCACAGGGCTTCCTACGAGCAGTACTTC
.,.,TRBV30,TRBJ2-4,CAWRGGGLAKNIQYF,TGTGCCTGGAGAGGTGGGGGGCTGGCCAAAAACATTCAGTACTTC
.,.,TRBV6-6,TRBJ2-7,CAISGGHYEQYF,TGTGCCATCTCGGGGGGCCACTACGAGCAGTACTTC
.,.,TRBV2,TRBJ2-2,CASSVTGTGELFF,TGTGCCAGCAGTGTCACGGGTACCGGGGAGCTGTTTTTT
.,.,TRBV7-9,TRBJ2-7,CASSLEDAYEQYF,TGTGCCAGCAGCTTAGAAGATGCCTACGAGCAGTACTTC
.,once,TRBV19,TRBJ1-2,CASSNRQLYGYTF,TGTGCCAGTAGTAATAGACAGCTATATGGCTACACCTTC